A single sample is the source of the 13 T cell receptor beta chains below, sequenced in a study of blood T cells in healthy people across ages. Primers used in a second PCR of roughly 6 to 11 cycles were a sample-barcoded 5' primer and a J-beta primer mix. TCRdb reprocessed the 5' RACE reads with MiXCR, giving one entry per CDR3 protein. Of about 1.5 million distinct CDR3 sequences in the sample, under 55% are singletons; the top ten hold about 4%. Sequencing was carried out using blood. The receptor set was obtained from a woman aged 18-35 years in good health.

This chain uses TRBV29-1 with TRBJ2-1, with D possibly matching TRBD2 (6 bases). The ends were cut back, 3 bases at V and 0 bases at J, with 12 bases in the middle. The CDR3 has 15 amino acids. Germline V CDR1 and CDR2: SQVTM, ANQGSEA. The CDR3 coding sequence is TGCAGCGTTGAGCCCGGGACTCGCTCCTACAATGAGCAGTTCTTC. Translated, it gives CSVEPGTRSYNEQFF.

This chain links TRBV10-3 with TRBJ2-7; D call uncertain. This CDR3 contains 14 residues. Trimming stripped 0 bases from V and 0 bases from J, with 6 bases between. Germline assignment: CDR1 ENHRY and CDR2 SYGVKD. The CDR3 here is CAISESPGSYEQYF. The CDR3 DNA reads as TGTGCCATCAGTGAGTCCCCAGGCTCCTACGAGCAGTACTTC.

This clonotype was detected a few times. The chain joins TRBV6-2 or TRBV6-3 to TRBJ1-5; tentatively, D is TRBD1 (5 bases). V lost 5 bases, J lost 4 bases, and 9 bases lay in between. The CDR3 is made up of 13 amino acids. The germline CDR1 and CDR2 sequences are MNHEY and SVGEGT. The chain's CDR3 is CASSDDRNQPQHF. DNA for the CDR3: TGTGCCAGCAGTGACGACAGAAATCAGCCCCAGCATTTT.

V and J are TRBV27 and TRBJ2-4, with a weak D call TRBD1 (5 bases). The J call may be incorrect, as the DNA end agrees better with TRBJ2-7. The CDR3 totals 16 residues. Germline CDR1 and CDR2: MNHEY and SMNVEV (reference sequence). The CDR3 loop is CASSFSASGSGYEQYF. CDR3 sequence (DNA): TGTGCCAGCAGTTTTTCTGCATCAGGGTCAGGATACGAGCAGTACTTC.

The V and J genes are TRBV15 and TRBJ1-5; D is ambiguous. The CDR3 runs to 15 residues. Trimming pared 0 bases from V and 0 bases from J, leaving 6 bases between. CDR1 LNHNV and CDR2 YYDKDF come from the germline V gene (reference sequence). CDR3 DNA: TGTGCCACCAGCAGAGACGGTTATAGCAATCAGCCCCAGCATTTT. It translates to CATSRDGYSNQPQHF.

The CDR3 bases are TGTGCCAGCAGCCGGGGATGGATCACCCATACGCAGTATTTT. This translates into CASSRGWITHTQYF. V usage is TRBV14 and J usage is TRBJ2-3; D is unclear. The CDR3 consists of 14 residues. CDR1 and CDR2 (germline): SGHDN, FVKESK. V was cut by 4 bases and J by 7 bases, with 15 bases left in between. Supplemented by reference TRBV14 and TRBJ2-3, the full variable domain reads EAGVTQFPSHSVIEKGQTVTLRCDPISGHDNLYWYRRVMGKEIKFLLHFVKESKQDESGMPNNRFLAERTGGTYSTLKVQPAELEDSGVYFCASSRGWITHTQYFGPGTRLTVL.

V usage is TRBV20-1 and J usage is TRBJ1-1, with TRBD1 matching over 12 bases. This CDR3 contains 17 residues. V was pared by 0 bases and J by 5 bases, with 10 bases of the junction left unmatched. CDR1 is DFQATT and CDR2 is SNEGSKA in the germline V gene (reference sequence). This CDR3 reads CSAREGQGAPSGTEAFF. In nucleotides, the CDR3 is TGCAGTGCTAGAGAGGGACAGGGGGCCCCCTCGGGGACTGAAGCTTTCTTT.

This clonotype turned up a few times. The chain uses TRBV6-1 and TRBJ2-1; D ambiguous. Germline V gene lookup returns CDR1 MNHNS and CDR2 SASEGT. The length of the CDR3 is 15 residues. V lost 2 bases to trimming and J lost 0 bases, with 8 bases between them. Here the CDR3 reads CASSEQAVSYNEQFF. Written as DNA, the CDR3 is TGTGCCAGCAGTGAACAGGCAGTCTCCTACAATGAGCAGTTCTTC.

This clonotype was recorded at least ten times. The rearrangement links TRBV29-1 to TRBJ2-3; 7 bases line up with TRBD2. This CDR3 comprises 15 residues. Germline V gene sequence: CDR1 SQVTM, CDR2 ANQGSEA. V trimming: 7 bases; J trimming: 0 bases; junction bases outside the gene matches: 10. The CDR3 spells CSGSSGLTSTDTQYF. For the CDR3, the DNA is TGCAGCGGGAGTAGCGGGCTTACTAGCACAGATACGCAGTATTTT.

In this sample, this clonotype turned up a few times. V gene TRBV6-2 or TRBV6-3 combines with J gene TRBJ2-1, with TRBD1 identical over 9 bases. V dropped 6 bases and J dropped 0; count of bases not matched to a gene: 9. Germline-derived CDR1 and CDR2 are MNHEY and SVGEGT. The CDR3 covers 17 residues. Here the CDR3 DNA reads TGTGCCAGCAGGCGAGGTACGGGACAGGGCTCCTACAATGAGCAGTTCTTC. As protein: CASRRGTGQGSYNEQFF.

The chain recombines TRBV29-1 with TRBJ2-1, with TRBD2 matching over 8 bases. From germline, CDR1 is SQVTM and CDR2 ANQGSEA. The CDR3 covers 15 residues. V trimming: 4 bases; J trimming: 6 bases; junction bases outside the gene matches: 11. CDR3 in DNA: TGCAGCGTTGGCCCCGGGCGGGAGGCTCGCAATGAGCAGTTCTTC. Protein: CSVGPGREARNEQFF.

The rearrangement links TRBV14 to TRBJ2-1; D is undetermined. The CDR3 is made up of 15 amino acids. The germline gives CDR1 SGHDN, CDR2 FVKESK. V was trimmed by 1 base and J by 7 bases, leaving 14 bases between them. The chain's CDR3 is CASSQGGWYENEQFF. CDR3 bases: TGTGCCAGCAGCCAAGGGGGTTGGTATGAGAATGAGCAGTTCTTC.

There are a few counts of this clonotype. J is TRBJ2-7 and V is TRBV4-1; maybe TRBD2 (5 bases). This CDR3 is 17 amino acids long. Germline CDR1 is MGHRA and CDR2 is YSYEKL. V lost 1 base, J lost 1 base, and 17 bases lay in between. The CDR3 is CASSQARDYDDSYEQYF. In DNA form, the CDR3 reads TGCGCCAGCAGCCAAGCCCGGGATTACGATGATTCCTACGAGCAGTACTTC.